Here is one T cell receptor (beta chain) with its context. No antigen is known for it. These data come from a study of cytomegalovirus exposure and HLA in healthy donors. Study-wide results and limits: The study listed around 150 cytomegalovirus-associated TCR beta chains.

Profiled with immunoSEQ multiplex PCR; TCRdb holds only in-frame clones, not every one. Of more than 300,000 clones listed, 70% to 90% were seen once; the top ten hold roughly 0.82%. V gave up 3 bases and J gave up 4 bases, with 7 bases separating them. The CDR3 length is 12 residues. CDR1 SGHDN and CDR2 FVKESK come from the germline V gene. This sequence was found in a woman aged 18 to 35 in good health and CMV-seronegative. This chain links TRBV14 with TRBJ2-7; tentative D call: TRBD1 (5 bases). The sequencing sample was made of PBMCs. The CDR3 DNA reads as TGTGCCAGCAGCCAGAACAGGTACGAGCAGTACTTC. This sequence encodes CASSQNRYEQYF.